The TCR beta chain under discussion was sequenced for a study of blood T cells in healthy people across ages. Turning to the study itself: Template switching retrieved approximately one barcoded beta molecule for each two T cells.

Points from the study as a whole: Fewer expanded clones and more diversity marked long-lived versus aged donors. Investigators treated diversity estimates from one million T cells as underestimates.

This clonotype was found a few times. Antigen specificity is unknown. Germline loops: CDR1 SGHKS, CDR2 YYEKEE (reference sequence). J was trimmed by 4 bases and V by 5 bases; bases with no gene match: 17. This CDR3 comprises 18 residues. Sample-barcoded 5' priming and a J-beta primer mix drove a second PCR of about 6 to 11 cycles. Via MiXCR, TCRdb re-called the 5' RACE reads, giving one row per CDR3 protein. The sample carries 800,000 or so distinct CDR3 sequences, 62% recorded once. This clonotype was sampled from a man aged 25-45 years in good health. Input material: blood. This chain connects TRBV5-5 to TRBJ2-1, with TRBD1 matching over 8 bases. The CDR3 protein is CASSSHVNRGNFYNEQFF. CDR3 bases: TGTGCCAGCAGTTCTCATGTAAACAGGGGGAATTTTTACAATGAGCAGTTCTTC.